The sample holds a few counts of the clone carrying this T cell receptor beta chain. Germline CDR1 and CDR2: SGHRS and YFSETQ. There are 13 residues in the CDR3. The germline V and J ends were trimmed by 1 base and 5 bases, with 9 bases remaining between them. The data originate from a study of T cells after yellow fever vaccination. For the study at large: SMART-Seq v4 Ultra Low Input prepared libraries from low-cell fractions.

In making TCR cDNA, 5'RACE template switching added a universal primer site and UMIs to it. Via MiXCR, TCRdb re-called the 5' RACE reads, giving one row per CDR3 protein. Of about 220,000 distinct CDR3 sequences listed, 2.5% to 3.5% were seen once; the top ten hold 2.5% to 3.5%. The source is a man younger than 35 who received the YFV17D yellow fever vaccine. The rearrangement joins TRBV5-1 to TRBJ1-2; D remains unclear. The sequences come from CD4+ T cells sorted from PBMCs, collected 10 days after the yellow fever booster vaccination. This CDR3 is CASSLYSGYGYTF. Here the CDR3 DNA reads TGCGCCAGCAGCTTGTATTCGGGATATGGCTACACCTTC.